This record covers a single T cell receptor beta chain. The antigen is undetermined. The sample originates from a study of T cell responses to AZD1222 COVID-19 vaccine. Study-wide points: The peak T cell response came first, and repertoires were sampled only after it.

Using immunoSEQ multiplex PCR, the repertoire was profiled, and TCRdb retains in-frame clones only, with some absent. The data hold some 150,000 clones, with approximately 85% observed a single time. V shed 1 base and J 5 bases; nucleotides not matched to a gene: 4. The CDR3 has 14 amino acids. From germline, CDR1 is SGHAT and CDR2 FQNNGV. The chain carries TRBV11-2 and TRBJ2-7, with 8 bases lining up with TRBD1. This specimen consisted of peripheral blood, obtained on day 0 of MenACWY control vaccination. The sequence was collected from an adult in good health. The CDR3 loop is CASSLGTGIHEQYF. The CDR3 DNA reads TGTGCCAGCAGCTTAGGGACAGGGATCCACGAGCAGTACTTC.